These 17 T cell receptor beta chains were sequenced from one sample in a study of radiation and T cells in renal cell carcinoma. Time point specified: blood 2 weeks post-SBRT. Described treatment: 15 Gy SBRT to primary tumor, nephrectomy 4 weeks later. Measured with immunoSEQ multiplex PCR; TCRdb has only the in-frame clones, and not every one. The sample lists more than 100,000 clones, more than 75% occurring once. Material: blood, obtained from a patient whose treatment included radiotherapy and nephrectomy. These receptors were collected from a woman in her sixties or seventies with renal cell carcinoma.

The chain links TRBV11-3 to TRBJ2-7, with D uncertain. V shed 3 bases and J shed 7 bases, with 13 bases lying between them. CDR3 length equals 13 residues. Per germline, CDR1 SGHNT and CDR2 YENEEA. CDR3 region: CASSFDPAREQYF. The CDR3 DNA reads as TGTGCCAGCAGCTTCGATCCGGCGAGGGAGCAGTACTTC.

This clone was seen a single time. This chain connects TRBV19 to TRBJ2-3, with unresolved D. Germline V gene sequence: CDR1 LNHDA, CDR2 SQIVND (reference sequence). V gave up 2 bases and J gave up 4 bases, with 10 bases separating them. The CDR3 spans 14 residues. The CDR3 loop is CASSIKGAADTQYF. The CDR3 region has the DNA TGTGCCAGTAGTATAAAAGGTGCGGCAGATACGCAGTATTTT.

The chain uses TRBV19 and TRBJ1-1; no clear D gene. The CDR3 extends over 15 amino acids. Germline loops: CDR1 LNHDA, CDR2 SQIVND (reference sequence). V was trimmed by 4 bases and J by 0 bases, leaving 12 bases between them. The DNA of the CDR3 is TGTGCCAGTAGTAGGGGTACACCCATGAACACTGAAGCTTTCTTT. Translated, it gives CASSRGTPMNTEAFF. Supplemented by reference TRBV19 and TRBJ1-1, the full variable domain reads DGGITQSPKYLFRKEGQNVTLSCEQNLNHDAMYWYRQDPGQGLRLIYYSQIVNDFQKGDIAEGYSVSREKKESFPLTVTSAQKNPTAFYLCASSRGTPMNTEAFFGQGTRLTVV.

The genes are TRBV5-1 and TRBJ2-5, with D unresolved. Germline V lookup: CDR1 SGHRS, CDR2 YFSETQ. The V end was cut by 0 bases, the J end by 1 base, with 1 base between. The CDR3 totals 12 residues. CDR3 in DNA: TGCGCCAGCAGCTTGGCCCAAGAGACCCAGTACTTC. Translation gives CASSLAQETQYF.

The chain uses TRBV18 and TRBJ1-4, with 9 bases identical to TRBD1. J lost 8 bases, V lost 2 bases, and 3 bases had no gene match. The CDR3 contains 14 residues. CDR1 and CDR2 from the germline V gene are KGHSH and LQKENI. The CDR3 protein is CASSPRTGEEKLFF. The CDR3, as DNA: TGTGCCAGCTCACCAAGGACAGGGGAAGAAAAACTGTTTTTT. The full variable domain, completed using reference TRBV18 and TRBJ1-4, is NAGVMQNPRHLVRRRGQEARLRCSPMKGHSHVYWYRQLPEEGLKFMVYLQKENIIDESGMPKERFSAEFPKEGPSILRIQQVVRGDSAAYFCASSPRTGEEKLFFGSGTQLSVL.

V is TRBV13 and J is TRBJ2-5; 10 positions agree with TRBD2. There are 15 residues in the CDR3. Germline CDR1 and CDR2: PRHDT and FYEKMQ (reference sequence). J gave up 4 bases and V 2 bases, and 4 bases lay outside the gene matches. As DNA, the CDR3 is TGTGCCAGCAGCTTACCAGCGGGGGGGCGAGAGACCCAGTACTTC. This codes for CASSLPAGGRETQYF.

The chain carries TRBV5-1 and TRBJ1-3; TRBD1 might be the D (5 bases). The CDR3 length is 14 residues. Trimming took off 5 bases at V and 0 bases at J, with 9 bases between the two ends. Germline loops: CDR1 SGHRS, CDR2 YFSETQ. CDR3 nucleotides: TGCGCCAGCAGAGCAGGGCCCTCTGGAAACACCATATATTTT. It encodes CASRAGPSGNTIYF.

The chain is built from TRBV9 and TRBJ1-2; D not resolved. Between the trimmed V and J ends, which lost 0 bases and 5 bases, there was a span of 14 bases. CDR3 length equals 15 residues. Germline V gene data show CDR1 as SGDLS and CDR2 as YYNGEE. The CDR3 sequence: CASSVGAGVGYGYTF. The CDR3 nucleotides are TGTGCCAGCAGCGTAGGAGCTGGAGTAGGGTATGGCTACACCTTC.

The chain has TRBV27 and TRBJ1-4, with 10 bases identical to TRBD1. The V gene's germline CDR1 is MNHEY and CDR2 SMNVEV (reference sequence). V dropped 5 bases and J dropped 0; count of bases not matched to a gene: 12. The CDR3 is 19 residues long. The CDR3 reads CASSPFTGTGVSTNEKLFF. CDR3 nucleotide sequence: TGTGCCAGCAGTCCGTTTACCGGGACAGGGGTATCAACTAATGAAAAACTGTTTTTT.

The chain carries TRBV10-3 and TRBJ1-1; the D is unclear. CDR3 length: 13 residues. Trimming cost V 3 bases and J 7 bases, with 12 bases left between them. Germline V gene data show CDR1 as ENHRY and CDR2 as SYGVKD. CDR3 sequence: CAISDKFLGEAFF. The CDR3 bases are TGTGCCATCAGTGACAAGTTTTTGGGTGAAGCTTTCTTT.

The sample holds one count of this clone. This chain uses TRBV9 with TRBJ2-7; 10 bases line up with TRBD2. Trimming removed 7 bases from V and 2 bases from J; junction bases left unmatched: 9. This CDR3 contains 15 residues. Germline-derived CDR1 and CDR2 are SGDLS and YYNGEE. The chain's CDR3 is CASSKVAGGTYEQYF. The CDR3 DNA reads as TGTGCCAGCTCCAAAGTAGCGGGGGGCACCTACGAGCAGTACTTC.

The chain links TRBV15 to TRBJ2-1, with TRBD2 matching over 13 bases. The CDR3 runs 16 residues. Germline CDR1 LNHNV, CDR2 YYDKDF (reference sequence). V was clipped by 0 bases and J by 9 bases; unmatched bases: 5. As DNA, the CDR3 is TGTGCCACCAGCAGAGAAGGACTAGCGGGGGTACGTGAGCAGTTCTTC. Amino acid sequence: CATSREGLAGVREQFF. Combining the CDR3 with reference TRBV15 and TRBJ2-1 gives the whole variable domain DAMVIQNPRYQVTQFGKPVTLSCSQTLNHNVMYWYQQKSSQAPKLLFHYYDKDFNNEADTPDNFQSRRPNTSFCFLDIRSPGLGDTAMYLCATSREGLAGVREQFFGPGTRLTVL.

The CDR3 region is CASSSRGAGTDTQYF. The CDR3 DNA is TGTGCCAGCAGCTCGCGGGGGGCGGGCACAGATACGCAGTATTTT. The chain recombines TRBV11-3 with TRBJ2-3; 8 nucleotides line up with TRBD2. The CDR3 loop spans 15 amino acids. From germline, CDR1 is SGHNT and CDR2 YENEEA. The junction had 4 bases not matched to a gene; V was cut back by 4 bases and J by 1 base.

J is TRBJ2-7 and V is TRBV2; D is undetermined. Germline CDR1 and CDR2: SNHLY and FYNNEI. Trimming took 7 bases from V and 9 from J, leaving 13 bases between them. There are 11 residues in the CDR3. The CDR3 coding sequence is TGTGCCAGCATCCTAAAGAGCGCGCAGTACTTC. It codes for CASILKSAQYF.

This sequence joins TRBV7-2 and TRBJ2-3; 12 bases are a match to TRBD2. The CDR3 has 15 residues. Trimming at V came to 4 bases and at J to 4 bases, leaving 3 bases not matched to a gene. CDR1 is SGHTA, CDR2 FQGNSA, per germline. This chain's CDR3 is CASSSSSGGADTQYF. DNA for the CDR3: TGTGCCAGCAGCTCCTCTAGCGGGGGGGCAGATACGCAGTATTTT.

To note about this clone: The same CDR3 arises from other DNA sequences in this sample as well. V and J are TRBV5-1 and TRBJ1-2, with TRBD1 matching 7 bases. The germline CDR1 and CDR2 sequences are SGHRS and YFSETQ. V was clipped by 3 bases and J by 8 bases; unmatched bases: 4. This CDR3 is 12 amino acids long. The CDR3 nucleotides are TGCGCCAGCAGCTCAACAGGGGACGGCTACACCTTC. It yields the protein CASSSTGDGYTF. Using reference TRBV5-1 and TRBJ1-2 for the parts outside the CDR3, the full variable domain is KAGVTQTPRYLIKTRGQQVTLSCSPISGHRSVSWYQQTPGQGLQFLFEYFSETQRNKGNFPGRFSGRQFSNSRSEMNVSTLELGDSALYLCASSSTGDGYTFGSGTRLTVV.

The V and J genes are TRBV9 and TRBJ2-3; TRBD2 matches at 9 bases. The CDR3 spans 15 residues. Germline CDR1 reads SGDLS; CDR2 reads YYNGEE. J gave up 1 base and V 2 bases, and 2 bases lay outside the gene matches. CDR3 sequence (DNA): TGTGCCAGCAGCGTCATAGCGGGGGGCACAGATACGCAGTATTTT. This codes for CASSVIAGGTDTQYF.